These 13 T cell receptor beta chains originate from one sample sequenced in a study of graft-versus-host responses after intestinal transplantation. Generated by immunoSEQ multiplex PCR, the TCRdb table keeps only in-frame clones and is missing some. Of about 7,000 clones listed, roughly 30% are singletons. Each mixed lymphocyte reaction held some 200,000 CFSE-labeled responders and some 200,000 irradiated violet-dye-labeled stimulators. Sample: alloreactive CD8+ T cells from a mixed lymphocyte reaction culture, taken before transplantation. As for subset: CFSE-low proliferating T cells sorted from approximately six-day pre-transplant mixed lymphocyte reaction (GvH or HvG direction). The receptor set was obtained from a human patient who was an organ donor for intestinal transplantation.

This clone was seen a handful of times. V and J are TRBV13 and TRBJ2-4; no firm D call. Germline CDR1 reads PRHDT; CDR2 reads FYEKMQ (reference sequence). V was shortened by 5 bases and J by 6 bases, with 11 bases between the two germline ends. The CDR3 consists of 13 residues. For the CDR3, the DNA is TGTGCCAGCAGCGAGTTACCAGGAAACATTCAGTACTTC. This codes for CASSELPGNIQYF.

The chain couples TRBV5-1 to TRBJ2-7; 7 nucleotides match TRBD1. V trimming: 7 bases; J trimming: 5 bases; junction bases outside the gene matches: 6. Germline V gives CDR1 SGHRS, CDR2 YFSETQ. The CDR3 is 12 residues long. The CDR3 nucleotides are TGCGCCAGCGACAGGGAATTCCACGAGCAGTACTTC. This codes for CASDREFHEQYF. Combining the CDR3 with reference TRBV5-1 and TRBJ2-7 gives the whole variable domain KAGVTQTPRYLIKTRGQQVTLSCSPISGHRSVSWYQQTPGQGLQFLFEYFSETQRNKGNFPGRFSGRQFSNSRSEMNVSTLELGDSALYLCASDREFHEQYFGPGTRLTVT.

The genes are TRBV7-3 and TRBJ2-5, with TRBD2 matching over 12 bases. Looked up from germline, CDR1 is SGHTA and CDR2 is FQGTGA. With 5 bases clipped from V and 5 bases from J, the junction kept 6 bases outside the gene matches. The CDR3 consists of 15 residues. For the CDR3, the DNA is TGTGCCAGCAGCCCCGGGACTAGCGGGCGGGAGACCCAGTACTTC. This translates into CASSPGTSGRETQYF.

This chain uses TRBV4-3 with TRBJ2-7; possibly TRBD2 for D (7 bases). Germline CDR1 LGHNA, CDR2 YSLEER. V was pared by 4 bases and J by 2 bases, with 12 bases between. The CDR3 loop spans 14 amino acids. The chain's CDR3 is CASSRVGGAYEQYF. The CDR3 DNA reads as TGCGCCAGCAGCCGCGTAGGGGGGGCCTACGAGCAGTACTTC.

There are a few counts of this clone. The chain links TRBV6-5 to TRBJ2-7; 7 bases align to TRBD2. From germline, CDR1 is MNHEY and CDR2 SVGAGI. The V gene end was trimmed by 9 bases and the J gene end by 3 bases; junction bases not matched to a gene: 11. This CDR3 has 14 amino acids. CDR3 nucleotide sequence: TGTGCCAGAGTACTTGGGGAGGGTATCTACGAGCAGTACTTC. It codes for CARVLGEGIYEQYF.

The genes are TRBV4-3 and TRBJ2-5; 10 bases fit TRBD1. The CDR3 runs 15 residues. CDR1 LGHNA and CDR2 YSLEER come from the germline V gene. V gave up 3 bases and J gave up 3 bases; unmatched junction bases: 4. The CDR3 bases are TGCGCCAGCAGCCAGACGGACAGGGGGGAAGAGACCCAGTACTTC. Its protein product is CASSQTDRGEETQYF.

This chain links TRBV7-9 with TRBJ2-5; 10 nucleotides agree with TRBD2. Germline values: CDR1 SEHNR, CDR2 FQNEAQ (reference sequence). The CDR3 contains 17 residues. After removal of 5 bases from V and 7 bases from J, the junction contained 16 bases not matched to a gene. The DNA of the CDR3 is TGTGCCAGCAGCCCCTTAACTAGCGGGGTGGCCCCGGGGACCCAGTACTTC. Residues: CASSPLTSGVAPGTQYF.

This clone is medium-sized (0.01 to 0.1%) within its sample. The chain employs TRBV5-7 and TRBJ1-4; D is uncertain. TRBV5-7 is flagged as an ORF with uncertain function. CDR3 length equals 11 residues. Between the trimmed V and J ends, which lost 6 bases and 7 bases, there was a span of 7 bases. CDR3 bases: TGTGCCAGCAAAAGGGCTGAAAAACTGTTTTTT. Translation: CASKRAEKLFF.

This clone was counted only a few times. Germline is not matched at one junction end, which may reflect a read error. V gene TRBV4-1 combines with J gene TRBJ2-1; 7 bases align to TRBD2. Germline V lookup: CDR1 MGHRA, CDR2 YSYEKL. This CDR3 is built from 15 residues. CDR3 amino acids: CDSSQERGRYNEQFF. DNA of the CDR3: TGCGACAGCAGCCAAGAGCGGGGTCGATACAATGAGCAGTTCTTC.

The chain employs TRBV7-2 and TRBJ1-2; D may be TRBD1 (5 bases). This CDR3 has 16 amino acids. Germline V CDR1 and CDR2: SGHTA, FQGNSA. V was cut by 6 bases and J by 8 bases, with 25 bases left in between. The CDR3 loop reads CASRLQPRTLARGYTF. The CDR3 region has the DNA TGTGCCAGCAGGTTGCAGCCTCGGACACTGGCTAGGGGCTACACCTTC.

This clone was recorded a few times. The chain carries TRBV6-5 and TRBJ2-7; possible D gene TRBD1, 5 bases. The CDR3 has 14 residues. Germline V CDR1 and CDR2: MNHEY, SVGAGI. V dropped 4 bases and J dropped 3 bases, with 13 bases sitting between them. The CDR3 nucleotides are TGTGCCAGCAGTTTAAGAGTCAGGGTCTACGAGCAGTACTTC. Protein sequence: CASSLRVRVYEQYF.

V and J are TRBV19 and TRBJ1-6, with D hard to call. Germline V gives CDR1 LNHDA, CDR2 SQIVND (reference sequence). The CDR3 extends over 15 amino acids. The germline V and J ends were trimmed by 8 bases and 0 bases, with 11 bases remaining between them. CDR3 protein: CASGRPSSYNSPLHF. The CDR3, as DNA: TGTGCCAGTGGTAGGCCTAGCTCCTATAATTCACCCCTCCACTTT.

This clone was detected a few times. The chain has TRBV5-6 and TRBJ2-7; the D gene is possibly TRBD1 (6 bases). V dropped 3 bases and J dropped 4 bases, with 23 bases sitting between them. CDR1 is SGHDT, CDR2 YYEEEE, per germline. This CDR3 region has 17 residues. The CDR3 loop is CASSYGTPESDPYEQYF. In DNA, the CDR3 is TGTGCCAGCAGCTACGGGACACCGGAGTCAGATCCATACGAGCAGTACTTC.